A single sample gave rise to the 18 T cell receptor beta chains below, sequenced in a study of cytomegalovirus exposure and HLA in healthy donors. The PCR was carried out with 60 Vbeta primers and 13 Jbeta primers. Clones were read by immunoSEQ multiplex PCR, and TCRdb kept only the in-frame ones, dropping some. The sample has 200,000 to 300,000 clones, almost 85% seen once. Sequenced material: PBMCs. These receptors were taken from a woman in her thirties or forties in good health and CMV-seropositive.

In the case of this clone: The junction shows a germline mismatch at one end, possibly a read error. V gene TRBV4-1 combines with J gene TRBJ1-4, with 10 nucleotides matching TRBD1. Germline V lookup: CDR1 MGHRA, CDR2 YSYEKL. This CDR3 is 14 amino acids long. DNA of the CDR3: TGCGCCAACAGCCGGGGACAGGGGAATGAAAAACTGTTTTTT. This encodes CANSRGQGNEKLFF.

The V gene is TRBV2, the J gene TRBJ2-1, with D tentatively TRBD2 (5 bases). The germline V gene has CDR1 SNHLY and CDR2 FYNNEI. The V end was cut by 6 bases, the J end by 6 bases, with 21 bases between. The CDR3 covers 16 residues. CDR3 sequence reads: CASSGEGFRFGNEQFF. In DNA form, the CDR3 reads TGTGCCAGCAGCGGGGAAGGTTTTCGGTTCGGCAATGAGCAGTTCTTC.

There are a few counts of this clone. This chain joins TRBV7-3 and TRBJ2-1; TRBD2 matches at 10 bases. Germline-derived CDR1 and CDR2 are SGHTA and FQGTGA. Trimming removed 5 bases from V and 7 bases from J; junction bases left unmatched: 5. The CDR3 contains 14 residues. CDR3 sequence reads: CASSGAGGSNEQFF. DNA of the CDR3: TGTGCCAGCAGCGGAGCGGGAGGGAGTAATGAGCAGTTCTTC.

Comment on this clone: A junction boundary mismatches the germline segment, possibly from a read error. V is TRBV6-5 and J is TRBJ1-5; TRBD1 matches 8 bases. This CDR3 comprises 13 residues. Germline CDR1 reads MNHEY; CDR2 reads SVGAGI. This CDR3 reads CVSRGQANQPQHF. The CDR3 DNA is TGTGTCAGCAGGGGACAGGCCAATCAGCCCCAGCATTTT.

The genes are TRBV11-3 and TRBJ1-3, with no clear D. The germline V gene encodes CDR1 SGHNT and CDR2 YENEEA. The CDR3 is 13 amino acids. Trimming shortened V by 6 bases and J by 2 bases, and 8 bases separated the two germline ends. The CDR3 coding sequence is TGTGCCAGCAGTCCGGGAGCTGGAAACACCATATATTTT. Protein: CASSPGAGNTIYF.

V and J are TRBV30 and TRBJ2-7, with 7 bases fitting TRBD1. The CDR3 extends over 11 amino acids. The ends lost 5 bases at V and 2 bases at J; junction bases unmatched: 0. Germline CDR1 is GTSNPN and CDR2 is SVGIG (reference sequence). The DNA of the CDR3 is TGTGCCTGGGGGACAGCCTACGAGCAGTACTTC. It yields the protein CAWGTAYEQYF.

The chain recombines TRBV7-9 with TRBJ1-1; TRBD1 is a possible D gene (5 bases). CDR3 length: 13 amino acids. V shed 4 bases and J shed 0 bases, with 6 bases lying between them. The V gene's germline CDR1 is SEHNR and CDR2 FQNEAQ (reference sequence). CDR3 nucleotides: TGTGCCAGCAGCTGGGGCCTGAACACTGAAGCTTTCTTT. This sequence encodes CASSWGLNTEAFF.

The chain uses TRBV19 and TRBJ2-4; tentatively, D is TRBD1 (5 bases). CDR1 is LNHDA, CDR2 SQIVND, per germline (reference sequence). The CDR3 spans 14 residues. Trimming removed 6 bases at V and 0 bases at J, with 9 bases between. The CDR3 nucleotides read TGTGCCAGTAGAGACAGCCTAGCCAAAAACATTCAGTACTTC. This sequence encodes CASRDSLAKNIQYF.

The chain has TRBV28 and TRBJ1-1; D remains unclear. Deletions cut 5 bases from V and 1 base from J, with 14 bases between. This CDR3 has 15 amino acids. From germline, CDR1 is MDHEN and CDR2 SYDVKM. The CDR3 protein is CASSLLMTGNTEAFF. The CDR3 coding sequence is TGTGCCAGCAGTCTTCTTATGACGGGGAACACTGAAGCTTTCTTT.

This clone came up once. This chain connects TRBV9 to TRBJ2-1; TRBD2 matches 9 bases. The CDR3 covers 16 residues. Germline assignment: CDR1 SGDLS and CDR2 YYNGEE. The V and J ends lost 1 base and 7 bases, in that order; junction bases with no gene match: 9. The CDR3 DNA reads TGTGCCAGCAGCGTATCGTCTAGCGGGATTGTAAATGAGCAGTTCTTC. Translated, it gives CASSVSSSGIVNEQFF.

The gene calls are TRBV7-3 and TRBJ2-7; the D gene is possibly TRBD1 (6 bases). This CDR3 contains 13 residues. V was clipped by 5 bases and J by 6 bases, with 14 bases between them. The germline gives CDR1 SGHTA, CDR2 FQGTGA. The CDR3, as DNA: TGTGCCAGCAGCCTTAGGTGGGGGCGCGAGCAGTACTTC. Amino acid sequence: CASSLRWGREQYF.

This chain links TRBV2 with TRBJ2-5; TRBD2 agrees at 7 bases. CDR3 length: 14 residues. The trim removed 3 bases at V and 3 bases at J, leaving 4 bases unmatched. The V gene's germline CDR1 is SNHLY and CDR2 FYNNEI. CDR3 DNA: TGTGCCAGCAGTGATAGCGGGTTTGAAGAGACCCAGTACTTC. Protein product: CASSDSGFEETQYF. Full variable domain (remainder filled in from reference TRBV2 and TRBJ2-5): EPEVTQTPSHQVTQMGQEVILRCVPISNHLYFYWYRQILGQKVEFLVSFYNNEISEKSEIFDDQFSVERPDGSNFTLKIRSTKLEDSAMYFCASSDSGFEETQYFGPGTRLLVL.

The chain has TRBV27 and TRBJ2-3; possible D gene TRBD2, 6 bases. The CDR3 contains 15 residues. Germline V gene lookup returns CDR1 MNHEY and CDR2 SMNVEV (reference sequence). V gave up 1 base and J gave up 2 bases, with 10 bases separating them. This CDR3 reads CASSLWPGATDTQYF. In nucleotides, the CDR3 is TGTGCCAGCAGTTTATGGCCGGGAGCCACAGATACGCAGTATTTT.

The rearrangement links TRBV28 to TRBJ2-7, with 7 bases matching TRBD1. V was pared by 8 bases and J by 5 bases, with 15 bases of the junction left unmatched. CDR1 and CDR2 from the germline V gene are MDHEN and SYDVKM. This CDR3 is 15 amino acids long. CDR3 coding DNA: TGTGCCAGCCCCCCCGCCGACAGGGCACCAAACGAGCAGTACTTC. It encodes CASPPADRAPNEQYF.

The genes are TRBV7-2 and TRBJ2-5, with 8 bases identical to TRBD2. The CDR3 consists of 16 residues. CDR1 is SGHTA, CDR2 FQGNSA, per germline. V gave up 0 bases and J gave up 1 base; unmatched junction bases: 4. CDR3 protein: CASSLARTSGQETQYF. CDR3 nucleotide sequence: TGTGCCAGCAGCTTAGCTAGAACTAGCGGCCAAGAGACCCAGTACTTC.

The chain recombines TRBV5-1 with TRBJ2-4; D remains unclear. This CDR3 is 14 amino acids long. With 4 bases removed from V and 0 bases from J, the gap between germline ends came to 8 bases. Germline V gene data show CDR1 as SGHRS and CDR2 as YFSETQ. The CDR3 loop is CASSVDLAKNIQYF. The CDR3 DNA is TGCGCCAGCAGCGTCGACTTAGCCAAAAACATTCAGTACTTC.

The chain has TRBV7-8 and TRBJ2-7; possibly TRBD1 for D (5 bases). In germline, CDR1 is SGHVS, CDR2 FQNEAQ. This CDR3 is 13 amino acids long. V was pared by 5 bases and J by 5 bases, with 13 bases between. CDR3 amino acids: CASSTTGVHEQYF. The CDR3, as DNA: TGTGCCAGCAGCACAACAGGTGTCCACGAGCAGTACTTC.

The V call is TRBV7-3, the J call TRBJ2-2; D remains unclear. Trimming removed 4 bases from V and 5 bases from J, with 8 bases in between. CDR1 is SGHTA and CDR2 is FQGTGA in the germline V gene. The CDR3 has 13 residues. The CDR3: CASSSVATGELFF. For the CDR3, the DNA is TGTGCCAGCAGCTCGGTAGCTACCGGGGAGCTGTTTTTT.